This paragraph reports one T cell receptor beta chain. CDR1 is MNHEY and CDR2 is SVGEGT in the germline V gene. With 5 bases clipped from V and 0 bases from J, the junction kept 7 bases outside the gene matches. The CDR3 loop spans 18 amino acids. The data were obtained in a study of blood T cell repertoires in COVID-19. Original analysis: Nucleated cell counts were estimated from reference gene primer amplification. Profiling relied on immunoSEQ multiplex PCR, and the TCRdb table lists in-frame clones only, not all of them. The DNA gave D and trimming, while V, J and clone size come from that table. Of 75,000 or so clones listed, around nine tenths are singletons.

This chain uses TRBV6-2 or TRBV6-3 with TRBJ2-3; 14 bases are shared with TRBD2. This TCR came from a woman older than 75 with active or convalescent COVID-19. The sample consisted of peripheral blood. CDR3 DNA: TGTGCCAGCAGTCTGGGACTAGCGGGAGCCCTTAGCACAGATACGCAGTATTTT. Its protein product is CASSLGLAGALSTDTQYF.